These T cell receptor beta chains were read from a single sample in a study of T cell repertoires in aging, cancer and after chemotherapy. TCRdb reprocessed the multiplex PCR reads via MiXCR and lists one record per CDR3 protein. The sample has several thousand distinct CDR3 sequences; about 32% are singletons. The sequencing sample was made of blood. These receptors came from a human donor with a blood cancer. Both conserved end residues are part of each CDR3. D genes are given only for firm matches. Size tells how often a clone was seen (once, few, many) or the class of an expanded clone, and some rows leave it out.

CDR3 DNA: TGCGCCAGCAGCTTCCGGGCCCTGAACACTGAAGCTTTCTTT
CDR3 protein: CASSFRALNTEAFF
clone size: -
D gene: -
J gene: TRBJ1-1
V gene: TRBV5-1

CDR3 DNA: TGCGCCAGCAGCTCGGAGGGTGCAGGGACGTACACCGGGGAGCTGTTTTTT
CDR3 protein: CASSSEGAGTYTGELFF
clone size: few
D gene: -
J gene: TRBJ2-2
V gene: TRBV4-1

CDR3 DNA: TGCAGTGCTAGAGGGGGAAGGGGGCAAGGGAGAGCGGGAGGCGCGAACACCGGGGAGCTGTTTTTT
CDR3 protein: CSARGGRGQGRAGGANTGELFF
clone size: -
D gene: TRBD2
J gene: TRBJ2-2
V gene: TRBV20-1

CDR3 DNA: TGTGCCAGCAGTTCCCGGGGCTACCGAGGCGATGAGCAGTTCTTC
CDR3 protein: CASSSRGYRGDEQFF
clone size: few
D gene: -
J gene: TRBJ2-1
V gene: TRBV12-3/TRBV12-4

CDR3 DNA: TGTGCCAGCAGCTTGGGACTAGCGGGAAATCGCGACGAGCAGTACTTC
CDR3 protein: CASSLGLAGNRDEQYF
clone size: few
D gene: TRBD2
J gene: TRBJ2-7
V gene: TRBV7-9

CDR3 DNA: TGCAGTGCTAGAGATCCGACAGCGGGCAAGGATACGCAGTATTTT
CDR3 protein: CSARDPTAGKDTQYF
clone size: few
D gene: -
J gene: TRBJ2-3
V gene: TRBV20-1

CDR3 DNA: TGTGCCAGCAGTTACCCTGCCGGGAGCTTCGGGAATGAGCAGTTCTTC
CDR3 protein: CASSYPAGSFGNEQFF
clone size: -
D gene: -
J gene: TRBJ2-1
V gene: TRBV6-6

CDR3 DNA: TGTGCCAGCAGGAAACAGGGGGATGGTCAGCCCCAGCATTTT
CDR3 protein: CASRKQGDGQPQHF
clone size: -
D gene: TRBD1
J gene: TRBJ1-5
V gene: TRBV12-3/TRBV12-4

CDR3 DNA: TGTGCCAGCTCACCACTCGCTCTCCCGGGACAGGGAACAGATACGCAGTATTTT
CDR3 protein: CASSPLALPGQGTDTQYF
clone size: medium-sized
D gene: TRBD1
J gene: TRBJ2-3
V gene: TRBV18

CDR3 DNA: TGTGCCAGTACCCTGGGACAGGGATTTAATTCACCCCTCCACTTT
CDR3 protein: CASTLGQGFNSPLHF
clone size: medium-sized
D gene: TRBD1
J gene: TRBJ1-6
V gene: TRBV19

CDR3 DNA: TGTGCCAGCAGCTTGGCCAAGGGCAGGCGGTTTGTCTATGGCTACACCTTC
CDR3 protein: CASSLAKGRRFVYGYTF
clone size: few
D gene: -
J gene: TRBJ1-2
V gene: TRBV5-6

CDR3 DNA: TGCGCCAGCAGCTACCAGCGGAACACCGGGGAGCTGTTTTTT
CDR3 protein: CASSYQRNTGELFF
clone size: -
D gene: -
J gene: TRBJ2-2
V gene: TRBV5-1

CDR3 DNA: TGTGCCAGCTCGCCTAGCGGGATTAGTGACGAGCAGTACTTC
CDR3 protein: CASSPSGISDEQYF
clone size: medium-sized
D gene: TRBD2
J gene: TRBJ2-7
V gene: TRBV18

CDR3 DNA: TGCGCCAGCAGCTTGGCGGCGGGAGGGCCCACAGATACGCAGTATTTT
CDR3 protein: CASSLAAGGPTDTQYF
clone size: few
D gene: TRBD2
J gene: TRBJ2-3
V gene: TRBV5-1

CDR3 DNA: TGTGCCAGCAGCTTATCAGGGGGAAACTATGGCTACACCTTC
CDR3 protein: CASSLSGGNYGYTF
clone size: -
D gene: TRBD1
J gene: TRBJ1-2
V gene: TRBV7-9

CDR3 DNA: TGTGCCAGCAGTTCCTCCGGGACTAGCGGGAGGGTTTCCTACGAGCAGTACTTC
CDR3 protein: CASSSSGTSGRVSYEQYF
clone size: -
D gene: TRBD2
J gene: TRBJ2-7
V gene: TRBV12-3/TRBV12-4

CDR3 DNA: TGTGCCAGCAGCCCCCTGGGGACAGGGGGCTTTTCGGCCAAAAACATTCAGTACTTC
CDR3 protein: CASSPLGTGGFSAKNIQYF
clone size: -
D gene: TRBD1
J gene: TRBJ2-4
V gene: TRBV13

CDR3 DNA: TGTGCCAGCAGCCCGAGGACTAGCGGGAGCGACTCCTACGAGCAGTACTTC
CDR3 protein: CASSPRTSGSDSYEQYF
clone size: -
D gene: TRBD2
J gene: TRBJ2-7
V gene: TRBV13

CDR3 DNA: TGCGCCAGCAGCCAAGACCCTAGCGGGCGCACAGATACGCAGTATTTT
CDR3 protein: CASSQDPSGRTDTQYF
clone size: -
D gene: TRBD2
J gene: TRBJ2-3
V gene: TRBV4-3

CDR3 DNA: TGTGCCAGCAGCCTCTGGTACGAGCAGTACTTC
CDR3 protein: CASSLWYEQYF
clone size: few
D gene: -
J gene: TRBJ2-7
V gene: TRBV6-6

CDR3 DNA: TGTGCCAGCAGTTTCCAACCCTCGGCGGGCGGATTCAACTTC
CDR3 protein: CASSFQPSAGGFNF
clone size: medium-sized
D gene: -
J gene: TRBJ2-1
V gene: TRBV6-5

CDR3 DNA: TGTGCAGGACAGGGGGCGCCGGCAGATACGCAGTATTTT
CDR3 protein: CAGQGAPADTQYF
clone size: -
D gene: TRBD1
J gene: TRBJ2-3
V gene: TRBV2

CDR3 DNA: TGCGCCAGCAGCTTGATACCGGGACAGGACAATGAGCAGTTCTTC
CDR3 protein: CASSLIPGQDNEQFF
clone size: -
D gene: TRBD1
J gene: TRBJ2-1
V gene: TRBV5-1

CDR3 DNA: TGTGCCAGCAGCCAGAACAGGATTTACTCTGGAAACACCATATATTTT
CDR3 protein: CASSQNRIYSGNTIYF
clone size: few
D gene: -
J gene: TRBJ1-3
V gene: TRBV7-9

CDR3 DNA: TGTGCCAGCAGCTTTACTTCCTACAATGAGCAGTTCTTC
CDR3 protein: CASSFTSYNEQFF
clone size: -
D gene: -
J gene: TRBJ2-1
V gene: TRBV11-2

CDR3 DNA: TGTGCCAGCAGTGAAACGGGAAAGAATGAAAAACTGTTTTTT
CDR3 protein: CASSETGKNEKLFF
clone size: medium-sized
D gene: -
J gene: TRBJ1-4
V gene: TRBV6-1

CDR3 DNA: TGTGCCAGCAGTTTAAATCTTATCACAGGGGGACATTATAGCAATCAGCCCCAGCATTTT
CDR3 protein: CASSLNLITGGHYSNQPQHF
clone size: few
D gene: TRBD1
J gene: TRBJ1-5
V gene: TRBV12-3/TRBV12-4

CDR3 DNA: TGTGCCAGTAGTATCCTATCGGGCGGCGAGCAGTTCTTC
CDR3 protein: CASSILSGGEQFF
clone size: medium-sized
D gene: -
J gene: TRBJ2-1
V gene: TRBV19

CDR3 DNA: TGTGCCCATAGCCCGGGGTACAATGAGCAGTTCTTC
CDR3 protein: CAHSPGYNEQFF
clone size: -
D gene: -
J gene: TRBJ2-1
V gene: TRBV28

CDR3 DNA: TGTGCCAGCAGCAAAGGTTTTGGTCGGACCAAAGAGACCCAGTACTTC
CDR3 protein: CASSKGFGRTKETQYF
clone size: -
D gene: -
J gene: TRBJ2-5
V gene: TRBV21-1

CDR3 DNA: TGTGCCAGCAGGGGTAGAGTGGCAAATGAGCAGTTCTTC
CDR3 protein: CASRGRVANEQFF
clone size: medium-sized
D gene: -
J gene: TRBJ2-1
V gene: TRBV6-2/TRBV6-3

CDR3 DNA: TGTGCCAGTAGTGATGGGGCAGCCCCCCAAGAGACCCAGTACTTC
CDR3 protein: CASSDGAAPQETQYF
clone size: medium-sized
D gene: -
J gene: TRBJ2-5
V gene: TRBV19

CDR3 DNA: TGCAGTGCTAGAGGGGCCATAAGCTCCTACAATGAGCAGTTCTTC
CDR3 protein: CSARGAISSYNEQFF
clone size: -
D gene: -
J gene: TRBJ2-1
V gene: TRBV20-1

CDR3 DNA: TGTGCCAGCAGCCCAAGTTGGACAGGGACGGGGGAGACCCAGTACTTC
CDR3 protein: CASSPSWTGTGETQYF
clone size: -
D gene: TRBD1
J gene: TRBJ2-5
V gene: TRBV11-2

CDR3 DNA: TGTGCCAGCCTCGGGACAGCGAGACCTGGGGCCAACGTCCTGACTTTC
CDR3 protein: CASLGTARPGANVLTF
clone size: medium-sized
D gene: TRBD1
J gene: TRBJ2-6
V gene: TRBV6-4

CDR3 DNA: TGCGCCAGCAGCCAATCGGACAGGGTAGATCTTTATACGCAGTATTTT
CDR3 protein: CASSQSDRVDLYTQYF
clone size: -
D gene: TRBD1
J gene: TRBJ2-3
V gene: TRBV4-1

CDR3 DNA: TGCAGTGCTCGTCACAGGGGAAACTATGGCTACACCTTC
CDR3 protein: CSARHRGNYGYTF
clone size: few
D gene: TRBD1
J gene: TRBJ1-2
V gene: TRBV20-1

CDR3 DNA: TGTGCCAGCAGCTTAGAGTTGGGGACAGGGTTAGATACGCAGTATTTT
CDR3 protein: CASSLELGTGLDTQYF
clone size: few
D gene: TRBD1
J gene: TRBJ2-3
V gene: TRBV11-3

CDR3 DNA: TGTGCCAGCAACTTCGGGGGCCACGAGCAGTACTTC
CDR3 protein: CASNFGGHEQYF
clone size: -
D gene: -
J gene: TRBJ2-7
V gene: TRBV11-2

CDR3 DNA: TGCAGTGCTCAAGACGGGAGCGGTGGAGAGACCCAGTACTTC
CDR3 protein: CSAQDGSGGETQYF
clone size: few
D gene: -
J gene: TRBJ2-5
V gene: TRBV20-1

CDR3 DNA: TGTGCCAGCAGCAATCGACCCAACGAGTTATACAATGAGCAGTTCTTC
CDR3 protein: CASSNRPNELYNEQFF
clone size: medium-sized
D gene: -
J gene: TRBJ2-1
V gene: TRBV5-6

CDR3 DNA: TGTGCCACCAGTGGGAGGAGTGGGACTAGCTACAATGAGCAGTTCTTC
CDR3 protein: CATSGRSGTSYNEQFF
clone size: -
D gene: TRBD2
J gene: TRBJ2-1
V gene: TRBV24-1

CDR3 DNA: TGCGCCAGCAGCGGGGAAGGACACCTGGATGAAAAACTGTTTTTT
CDR3 protein: CASSGEGHLDEKLFF
clone size: once
D gene: -
J gene: TRBJ1-4
V gene: TRBV5-6

CDR3 DNA: TGCAGCGTCGGGACGGTTGGGGGCCGGGACAAAGAGACCCAGTACTTC
CDR3 protein: CSVGTVGGRDKETQYF
clone size: -
D gene: -
J gene: TRBJ2-5
V gene: TRBV29-1

CDR3 DNA: TGTGCCACCAGCAGAGATGGGGCAAGTCAAGAGACCCAGTACTTC
CDR3 protein: CATSRDGASQETQYF
clone size: medium-sized
D gene: -
J gene: TRBJ2-5
V gene: TRBV15

CDR3 DNA: TGTGCCAGCAGCTCCACAAGGTCGCTAGACAGGGTTAGTTGGGAGACCCAGTACTTC
CDR3 protein: CASSSTRSLDRVSWETQYF
clone size: few
D gene: TRBD1
J gene: TRBJ2-5
V gene: TRBV5-6

CDR3 DNA: TGTGCCAGCAGCTTGGCTGTGGGCACAGATACGCAGTATTTT
CDR3 protein: CASSLAVGTDTQYF
clone size: -
D gene: -
J gene: TRBJ2-3
V gene: TRBV7-9

CDR3 DNA: TGCAGCGTTGAATCAGGGTACACCGGGGAGCTGTTTTTT
CDR3 protein: CSVESGYTGELFF
clone size: large
D gene: -
J gene: TRBJ2-2
V gene: TRBV29-1

CDR3 DNA: TGCGCCAGCAGCTTGGGGAGGACCGGGGAGCTGTTTTTT
CDR3 protein: CASSLGRTGELFF
clone size: medium-sized
D gene: -
J gene: TRBJ2-2
V gene: TRBV5-1

CDR3 DNA: TGCAGTGCTAGGTGGGGGGGGGCCTCCTACAATGAGCAGTTCTTC
CDR3 protein: CSARWGGASYNEQFF
clone size: few
D gene: -
J gene: TRBJ2-1
V gene: TRBV20-1